One sample yielded the 10 T cell receptor beta chains listed below, sequenced in a study of cytomegalovirus exposure and HLA in healthy donors. Use of 60 Vbeta and 13 Jbeta primers characterized the PCR. TCRdb's copy holds only in-frame clones and misses some; the assay was immunoSEQ multiplex PCR. The sample contains roughly 260,000 clones, just under 85% of which appear only once. The sequenced material came from PBMCs. These receptors all stem from a woman aged 40 to 50 in good health and CMV-seropositive.

The sample holds one count of this clone. This chain connects TRBV5-1 to TRBJ2-7, with TRBD2 identical over 8 bases. Per the germline V gene, CDR1 is SGHRS and CDR2 is YFSETQ. J gave up 3 bases and V 5 bases, and 10 bases lay outside the gene matches. The CDR3 runs to 15 residues. CDR3 DNA sequence: TGCGCCAGCAGGGTAACCGGCGGGGGGTACTACGAGCAGTACTTC. It encodes CASRVTGGGYYEQYF. The complete variable domain, with remaining parts taken from reference TRBV5-1 and TRBJ2-7, reads KAGVTQTPRYLIKTRGQQVTLSCSPISGHRSVSWYQQTPGQGLQFLFEYFSETQRNKGNFPGRFSGRQFSNSRSEMNVSTLELGDSALYLCASRVTGGGYYEQYFGPGTRLTVT.

Worth noting for this clone: At one end the junction does not follow the germline gene, possibly because of a read error. This sequence joins TRBV7-9 and TRBJ2-1; 10 nucleotides line up with TRBD2. Germline V gives CDR1 SEHNR, CDR2 FQNEAQ (reference sequence). The CDR3 contains 19 residues. DNA of the CDR3: TGTTCCAGCAGTCACCCAGCGGGAGGGCCTTCGAGCTCCTACAATGAGCAGTTCTTC. Translation: CSSSHPAGGPSSSYNEQFF.

The chain is built from TRBV13 and TRBJ2-5; 13 bases match TRBD2. Germline lookup yields CDR1 PRHDT and CDR2 FYEKMQ (reference sequence). The CDR3 is 15 amino acids. V lost 6 bases and J lost 2; bases outside the gene matches: 3. The CDR3 here is CASRGTSGKQETQYF. The CDR3 DNA sequence: TGTGCCAGCAGGGGGACTAGCGGGAAGCAAGAGACCCAGTACTTC.

This rearrangement joins TRBV5-1 to TRBJ2-3; 9 bases map to TRBD2. CDR1 and CDR2 (germline): SGHRS, YFSETQ. The V gene end was trimmed by 2 bases and the J gene end by 5 bases; junction bases not matched to a gene: 9. The CDR3 loop spans 16 amino acids. The DNA for the CDR3 is TGCGCCAGCAGCTTCGCTGCGGGAGGGCAAGTAGATACGCAGTATTTT. Encoded protein: CASSFAAGGQVDTQYF.

This clone showed up just once. This chain joins TRBV5-1 and TRBJ2-5, with 10 bases that match TRBD2. V lost 4 bases and J lost 3; bases outside the gene matches: 3. The CDR3 runs to 14 residues. In germline, CDR1 is SGHRS, CDR2 YFSETQ. In DNA form, the CDR3 reads TGCGCCAGCAGCACTGGACTAGCGGAAGAGACCCAGTACTTC. As protein: CASSTGLAEETQYF.

Only one count was recorded for this clone. The chain uses TRBV4-2 and TRBJ2-1; 10 positions agree with TRBD2. The germline V gene encodes CDR1 LGHNA and CDR2 YNFKEQ. The CDR3 is made up of 17 amino acids. J gave up 8 bases and V 0 bases, and 10 bases lay outside the gene matches. The CDR3 loop is CASSQEGLAGASDEQFF. The CDR3 DNA reads as TGTGCCAGCAGCCAAGAGGGTCTAGCGGGAGCATCGGATGAGCAGTTCTTC.

This clone was seen more than once but under ten times. CDR3 DNA sequence: TGTGCCAGCAGCCTCGCTGGCAGGGGGGAAAAACTGTTTTTT. Translated, it gives CASSLAGRGEKLFF. The rearrangement uses TRBV7-9 and TRBJ1-4, with TRBD1 identical over 7 bases. In germline, CDR1 is SEHNR, CDR2 FQNEAQ (reference sequence). V lost 5 bases to trimming and J lost 8 bases; unmatched junction nucleotides: 8. The CDR3 totals 14 residues.

This sequence joins TRBV6-6 and TRBJ1-5; 9 nucleotides line up with TRBD1. Germline V lookup: CDR1 MNHNY, CDR2 SVGAGI (reference sequence). This CDR3 contains 15 residues. Trimming cost V 7 bases and J 2 bases; bases outside gene matches: 6. CDR3: CASTRDREGNQPQHF. CDR3 bases: TGTGCCAGCACCCGGGACAGGGAAGGCAATCAGCCCCAGCATTTT.

The chain links TRBV9 to TRBJ2-5, with 7 bases matching TRBD1. The CDR3 is 14 amino acids. CDR1 is SGDLS, CDR2 YYNGEE, per germline. The junction had 4 bases not matched to a gene; V was cut back by 4 bases and J by 1 base. The CDR3 DNA reads TGTGCCAGCAGCCTTACAGGGGCCCAAGAGACCCAGTACTTC. Amino acid sequence: CASSLTGAQETQYF. Using reference TRBV9 and TRBJ2-5 for the parts outside the CDR3, the full variable domain is DSGVTQTPKHLITATGQRVTLRCSPRSGDLSVYWYQQSLDQGLQFLIQYYNGEERAKGNILERFSAQQFPDLHSELNLSSLELGDSALYFCASSLTGAQETQYFGPGTRLLVL.

As to this clone: Other DNA sequences within the sample encode an identical CDR3. The V call is TRBV5-6, the J call TRBJ2-7, with 9 bases fitting TRBD1. Germline lookup yields CDR1 SGHDT and CDR2 YYEEEE. V lost 0 bases to trimming and J lost 1 base; unmatched junction nucleotides: 2. The length of the CDR3 is 15 residues. CDR3 DNA sequence: TGTGCCAGCAGCTTGGGGGGACAGGGATCCTACGAGCAGTACTTC. Translated, it gives CASSLGGQGSYEQYF.